This T cell receptor (beta chain) was sequenced during a study of T cell repertoires in cytomegalovirus infection. The overall study: Both CMV infection and a matching HLA type were indicated by public TCR beta signatures. Study results and caveats: HLA-C-restricted TCR beta clonotypes specific for CMV led the ex vivo response. CMV carriers having the relevant HLA were flagged by cumulative public TCR beta family frequency.

The CDR3 is 11 amino acids. Germline CDR1 is SGHTA and CDR2 is FQGNSA. V shed 5 bases and J shed 10 bases, with 11 bases lying between them. This clonotype appeared many times. Its antigen remains unknown. TCRdb passed the reads through MiXCR, listing each CDR3 protein once. The data contain 250,000 to 300,000 distinct CDR3 sequences, approximately 9.2% of them singletons. The gene calls are TRBV7-2 and TRBJ1-1, with D unresolved. This sequence was found in a human donor in good health (CMV status not recorded). Some clones in this sample may be carry-over from other donors' samples. Material: PBMCs. As DNA, the CDR3 is TGTGCCAGCAGCCTGTCTGGGAGAGCTTTCTTT. The encoded protein is CASSLSGRAFF.